The 14 T cell receptor beta chains below were found in one sample sequenced in a study of T cell responses to AZD1222 COVID-19 vaccine. The table came from immunoSEQ multiplex PCR; TCRdb's copy has only in-frame clones and leaves some out. The table has approximately 120,000 clones, approximately 80% seen once. The sample consisted of peripheral blood, taken 28 days after the second AZD1222 dose. The receptors originated from an adult who received the AZD1222 COVID-19 vaccine.

The V gene is TRBV6-2 or TRBV6-3, the J gene TRBJ1-1; maybe TRBD1 (6 bases). Trimming cost V 2 bases and J 1 base, with 14 bases left between them. CDR3 size: 16 residues. CDR1 MNHEY and CDR2 SVGEGT come from the germline V gene. The CDR3 region has the DNA TGTGCCAGCAGTTACGTGGCCGGCAGGGGGAACACTGAAGCTTTCTTT. The encoded protein is CASSYVAGRGNTEAFF.

The chain links TRBV5-1 to TRBJ1-2; 7 nucleotides align to TRBD1. CDR1 and CDR2 (germline): SGHRS, YFSETQ. The V segment lost 0 bases and the J segment 2 bases; nucleotides outside the gene matches: 10. The CDR3 is made up of 17 amino acids. CDR3 DNA: TGCGCCAGCAGCTTGGAGCGTCCCGGGACAGTGAACTATGGCTACACCTTC. This sequence encodes CASSLERPGTVNYGYTF.

This chain connects TRBV11-2 to TRBJ2-7; D is undetermined. The germline CDR1 and CDR2 sequences are SGHAT and FQNNGV. The CDR3 extends over 14 amino acids. Trimming cost V 0 bases and J 6 bases, with 12 bases left between them. The CDR3 DNA reads TGTGCCAGCAGCTTAGATATCGGCGGCGCCGAGCAGTACTTC. It translates to CASSLDIGGAEQYF.

With respect to this clone: The sample carries other DNA sequences with the same CDR3. The V and J genes are TRBV5-1 and TRBJ1-3; 9 bases line up with TRBD1. The CDR3 spans 16 residues. CDR1 is SGHRS and CDR2 is YFSETQ in the germline V gene. With V trimmed by 0 bases and J by 3 bases, 4 bases remained unmatched. CDR3 bases: TGCGCCAGCAGCTTGGTTGGACAGGGGTATGGAAACACCATATATTTT. It codes for CASSLVGQGYGNTIYF.

The rearrangement links TRBV9 to TRBJ2-1; tentatively, D is TRBD2 (6 bases). Trimming took off 2 bases at V and 6 bases at J, with 15 bases between the two ends. The CDR3 runs to 15 residues. Germline CDR1 is SGDLS and CDR2 is YYNGEE. The CDR3 DNA follows: TGTGCCAGCAGCGTGGAGGGGTCAACCCCCAATGAGCAGTTCTTC. Residues: CASSVEGSTPNEQFF. The full variable domain, completed using reference TRBV9 and TRBJ2-1, is DSGVTQTPKHLITATGQRVTLRCSPRSGDLSVYWYQQSLDQGLQFLIQYYNGEERAKGNILERFSAQQFPDLHSELNLSSLELGDSALYFCASSVEGSTPNEQFFGPGTRLTVL.

The chain uses TRBV11-3 and TRBJ2-1, with 8 bases that match TRBD2. V lost 5 bases and J lost 9; bases outside the gene matches: 9. The germline gives CDR1 SGHNT, CDR2 YENEEA. This CDR3 is 14 amino acids long. The CDR3 region is CASSPGGGGLEQFF. The CDR3 DNA is TGTGCCAGCAGCCCTGGTGGCGGGGGGCTTGAGCAGTTCTTC.

The chain employs TRBV3-1 (or the pseudogene TRBV3-2) and TRBJ2-1; weak D call: TRBD2 (5 bases). There are 15 residues in the CDR3. CDR1 is LGHDT, CDR2 YNNKEL, per germline (reference sequence). Trimming took 4 bases from V and 4 from J, leaving 14 bases between them. Written as DNA, the CDR3 is TGTGCCAGCAGCCCGGTGGTCGGGGAGTACAATGAGCAGTTCTTC. Translated: CASSPVVGEYNEQFF.

This clone was detected only once. The rearrangement joins TRBV18 to TRBJ2-5; perhaps TRBD1 as D (5 bases). The CDR3 totals 14 residues. Trimming left V 1 base short and J 0 bases short, with 6 bases between. Germline CDR1 KGHSH, CDR2 LQKENI. The CDR3 coding sequence is TGTGCCAGCTCACCACTGACAGACCAAGAGACCCAGTACTTC. This codes for CASSPLTDQETQYF.

The chain carries TRBV3-1 (or the pseudogene TRBV3-2) and TRBJ2-7; D call uncertain. V gave up 2 bases and J gave up 2 bases, with 10 bases separating them. CDR1 and CDR2 (germline): LGHDT, YNNKEL (reference sequence). This CDR3 is built from 14 residues. CDR3 residues: CASSQWPMTYEQYF. The CDR3 bases are TGTGCCAGCAGCCAATGGCCGATGACCTACGAGCAGTACTTC.

V and J are TRBV5-4 and TRBJ2-7; D is perhaps TRBD1 (6 bases). The V end lost 2 bases, the J end lost 0 bases, and 12 bases lay between the germline ends. Germline lookup yields CDR1 SGHNT and CDR2 YYREEE (reference sequence). This CDR3 comprises 15 residues. CDR3 protein: CASSFSRDNSYEQYF. The DNA for the CDR3 is TGTGCCAGCAGCTTTTCCCGGGACAACTCCTACGAGCAGTACTTC.

The chain combines TRBV6-2 or TRBV6-3 with TRBJ1-1; no clear D gene. Germline V gene data show CDR1 as MNHEY and CDR2 as SVGEGT. V gave up 2 bases and J gave up 0 bases, with 7 bases separating them. The CDR3 has 14 residues. The CDR3 region is CASSYTTVNTEAFF. Here the CDR3 DNA reads TGTGCCAGCAGTTACACAACTGTGAACACTGAAGCTTTCTTT.

The chain is built from TRBV20-1 and TRBJ2-5; unclear D gene. The CDR3 runs to 10 residues. V was shortened by 5 bases and J by 6 bases, with 7 bases between the two germline ends. The germline gives CDR1 DFQATT, CDR2 SNEGSKA (reference sequence). The CDR3 loop is CSAVQKTQYF. The CDR3 DNA sequence: TGCAGTGCTGTTCAGAAGACCCAGTACTTC.

CDR3 bases: TGCGCCAGCAGCCAAGAGAACAGGGGGAGAACTGAAGCTTTCTTT. It codes for CASSQENRGRTEAFF. The chain is built from TRBV4-3 and TRBJ1-1, with 8 bases lining up with TRBD1. The junction had 5 bases not matched to a gene; V was cut back by 0 bases and J by 5 bases. CDR3 length equals 15 residues. Germline loops: CDR1 LGHNA, CDR2 YSLEER.

V and J are TRBV16 and TRBJ2-7; 7 nucleotides match TRBD2. CDR1 and CDR2 from the germline V gene are KGHSY and FQNENV. The length of the CDR3 is 17 residues. With V trimmed by 4 bases and J by 5 bases, 17 bases remained unmatched. CDR3 in amino acids: CASSPLIMGGRGHEQYF. In nucleotides, the CDR3 is TGTGCCAGCAGCCCCCTCATTATGGGAGGGAGAGGCCACGAGCAGTACTTC.